This T cell receptor beta chain was found in a study of control samples from healthy donors and cancer patients. TCRdb's table, derived via immunoSEQ multiplex PCR, lists solely in-frame clones and lacks some. The sample contains over 100,000 clones, about 87% of which appear only once. V lost 5 bases to trimming and J lost 9 bases, with 14 bases between them. This CDR3 is built from 13 residues. Looked up from germline, CDR1 is MGHDK and CDR2 is SYGVNS. There are a few counts of this clone. The clonotype originates from a man between 40 and 49 years old in good health. This chain connects TRBV25-1 to TRBJ1-5; no reliable D call. The sample consisted of blood. The CDR3, as DNA: TGTGCCAGCAGTCCACGGGCTCTCCGGCCCCAGCATTTT. Translating gives CASSPRALRPQHF.